These 18 T cell receptor beta chains originate from one sample sequenced in a study of CD8 T cells in ankylosing spondylitis. A single record per CDR3 protein comes from TCRdb applying MiXCR to the 5' RACE reads. The sample contains around 150,000 distinct CDR3 sequences, about 42% of which appear only once. The specimen sequenced was synovial fluid, either unsorted or a sorted T cell fraction (not recorded which). The receptor source for this set is a male donor with ankylosing spondylitis.

The chain joins TRBV30 to TRBJ2-1; D possibly corresponds to TRBD2 (6 bases). The germline V and J ends were trimmed by 0 bases and 7 bases, with 13 bases remaining between them. The germline V gene encodes CDR1 GTSNPN and CDR2 SVGIG (reference sequence). CDR3 size: 14 residues. CDR3 amino acids: CAWSVGGAGNEQFF. The CDR3 region has the DNA TGTGCCTGGAGTGTAGGCGGAGCGGGTAATGAGCAGTTCTTC.

The chain uses TRBV4-2 and TRBJ1-1, with D possibly being TRBD1 (5 bases). The CDR3 runs 16 residues. V was cut by 0 bases and J by 3 bases, with 14 bases left in between. CDR1 LGHNA and CDR2 YNFKEQ come from the germline V gene. The CDR3 region is CASSQDGGNRDTEAFF. The CDR3, as DNA: TGTGCCAGCAGCCAAGATGGGGGGAATAGGGACACTGAAGCTTTCTTT.

In its sample, this clonotype was seen a few times. The V call is TRBV12-3 or TRBV12-4, the J call TRBJ1-3; the D is unclear. The V end was cut by 3 bases, the J end by 4 bases, with 7 bases between. This CDR3 is 13 amino acids long. The CDR3 DNA is TGTGCCAGCAGTTTTTGGTCCGGAAACACCATATATTTT. This gives the protein CASSFWSGNTIYF.

The rearrangement links TRBV6-5 to TRBJ1-4; no firm D call. Germline CDR1 reads MNHEY; CDR2 reads SVGAGI. Trimming removed 5 bases at V and 8 bases at J, with 18 bases between. The length of the CDR3 is 15 residues. CDR3 sequence: CASSPSSAGREKLFF. In DNA, the CDR3 is TGTGCCAGCAGTCCCTCCAGTGCCGGGAGGGAAAAACTGTTTTTT.

The CDR3 here is CASSQAFHPGELFF. DNA of the CDR3: TGCGCCAGCAGCCAAGCCTTTCATCCCGGGGAGCTGTTTTTT. The chain links TRBV4-1 to TRBJ2-2; D unresolved. CDR3 size: 14 residues. From germline, CDR1 is MGHRA and CDR2 YSYEKL. V lost 1 base and J 6 bases, leaving 9 bases between the germline ends.

This clonotype was detected only once. The gene calls are TRBV20-1 and TRBJ2-7; no reliable D call. Trimming pared 3 bases from V and 6 bases from J, leaving 9 bases between. CDR1 is DFQATT, CDR2 SNEGSKA, per germline (reference sequence). The CDR3 sequence is 11 residues long. CDR3 sequence: CSASVHAEQYF. The CDR3 DNA sequence: TGCAGTGCTAGCGTACACGCCGAGCAGTACTTC.

This CDR3 reads CASSRRNWWRNTEAFF. CDR3 nucleotides: TGCGCCAGCAGCCGACGCAATTGGTGGCGGAACACTGAAGCTTTCTTT. The chain recombines TRBV4-1 with TRBJ1-1; D is ambiguous. The CDR3 sequence is 16 residues long. Trimming left V 4 bases short and J 1 base short, with 16 bases between. Germline CDR1 and CDR2: MGHRA and YSYEKL.

This clonotype was detected only once. The chain is built from TRBV9 and TRBJ1-4; TRBD1 is a possible D gene (5 bases). V dropped 7 bases and J dropped 7 bases, with 20 bases sitting between them. The CDR3 spans 15 residues. Germline CDR1 reads SGDLS; CDR2 reads YYNGEE. The CDR3 reads CASAPNLGPGEKLFF. CDR3 nucleotides: TGTGCCAGCGCCCCTAATCTGGGGCCCGGTGAAAAACTGTTTTTT.

This clonotype turned up a few times. This chain uses TRBV7-9 with TRBJ2-3; TRBD2 aligns across 12 bases. V trimming: 5 bases; J trimming: 2 bases; junction bases outside the gene matches: 5. Germline loops: CDR1 SEHNR, CDR2 FQNEAQ (reference sequence). The CDR3 totals 16 residues. CDR3: CASSGRLAGATDTQYF. In nucleotides, the CDR3 is TGTGCCAGCAGCGGTCGACTAGCGGGGGCCACAGATACGCAGTATTTT.

The table lists this clonotype with a few counts. The genes are TRBV18 and TRBJ1-6, with 7 positions matching TRBD1. Germline CDR1 reads KGHSH; CDR2 reads LQKENI. The CDR3 has 15 amino acids. V was pared by 3 bases and J by 4 bases, with 3 bases of the junction left unmatched. CDR3 DNA sequence: TGTGCCAGCTCACCCACAGGGGAATATAATTCACCCCTCCACTTT. Translating gives CASSPTGEYNSPLHF.

The sample holds a few counts of this clonotype. The genes are TRBV4-1 and TRBJ1-1; D is uncertain. CDR3 size: 15 residues. V was clipped by 0 bases and J by 3 bases, with 11 bases between them. Germline CDR1 reads MGHRA; CDR2 reads YSYEKL. The CDR3 DNA reads as TGCGCCAGCAGCCAAGAAGAGCCTCGGCACACTGAAGCTTTCTTT. It translates to CASSQEEPRHTEAFF.

In this sample, this clonotype turned up once. The chain uses TRBV7-8 and TRBJ2-5; D remains unclear. The CDR3 length is 14 residues. The germline V gene encodes CDR1 SGHVS and CDR2 FQNEAQ. V was shortened by 0 bases and J by 7 bases, with 12 bases between the two germline ends. The CDR3 sequence is CASSLADGHGTQYF. The CDR3 DNA reads as TGTGCCAGCAGCTTAGCGGACGGGCACGGGACCCAGTACTTC. The variable domain in full, with the rest retrieved from reference TRBV7-8 and TRBJ2-5, is GAGVSQSPRYKVAKRGQDVALRCDPISGHVSLFWYQQALGQGPEFLTYFQNEAQLDKSGLPSDRFFAERPEGSVSTLKIQRTQQEDSAVYLCASSLADGHGTQYFGPGTRLLVL.

This clonotype was seen more than once but under ten times. The chain recombines TRBV12-3 or TRBV12-4 with TRBJ1-2; the match to TRBD1 covers 8 bases. V lost 3 bases to trimming and J lost 6 bases; unmatched junction nucleotides: 9. The CDR3 is made up of 15 amino acids. Here the CDR3 DNA reads TGTGCCAGCAGTTTCGGACAGGGAGCTAATGATGGCTACACCTTC. Residues: CASSFGQGANDGYTF.

The chain combines TRBV7-9 with TRBJ2-7, with D unclear. Trimming stripped 1 base from V and 2 bases from J, with 15 bases between. CDR1 and CDR2 (germline): SEHNR, FQNEAQ (reference sequence). The CDR3 covers 16 residues. CDR3 sequence (DNA): TGTGCCAGCAGCTTAGGAGTGCTGGGTGGGCCCTACGAGCAGTACTTC. Translation gives CASSLGVLGGPYEQYF.

The chain has TRBV5-1 and TRBJ2-2, with 8 bases aligning to TRBD1. In germline, CDR1 is SGHRS, CDR2 YFSETQ. V trimming: 3 bases; J trimming: 5 bases; junction bases outside the gene matches: 9. The CDR3 spans 16 residues. In DNA form, the CDR3 reads TGCGCCAGCAGCTCCTGGACAGGGAGAAAAACCGGGGAGCTGTTTTTT. This sequence encodes CASSSWTGRKTGELFF.

The J gene is TRBJ2-2, the V gene TRBV6-1, with D maybe TRBD1 (8 bases). V lost 10 bases to trimming and J lost 0 bases, with 15 bases between them. CDR1 MNHNS and CDR2 SASEGT come from the germline V gene. The CDR3 length is 15 residues. CDR3 sequence reads: CATRTGTTNTGELFF. The DNA of the CDR3 is TGTGCCACTCGGACAGGGACTACGAACACCGGGGAGCTGTTTTTT.

This clonotype came up a few times. The chain uses TRBV29-1 and TRBJ2-1; maybe TRBD2 (5 bases). Deletions cut 0 bases from V and 8 bases from J, with 20 bases between. Germline lookup yields CDR1 SQVTM and CDR2 ANQGSEA. This CDR3 spans 16 amino acids. The CDR3 DNA follows: TGCAGCGTTGAAGAATGGGCATCCGGAGAGGGCCATGAGCAGTTCTTC. This encodes CSVEEWASGEGHEQFF.

This clonotype has just a few counts. The chain employs TRBV13 and TRBJ2-2; TRBD2 matches at 10 bases. This CDR3 has 16 amino acids. J lost 3 bases, V lost 0 bases, and 1 base had no gene match. The germline V gene has CDR1 PRHDT and CDR2 FYEKMQ (reference sequence). The CDR3 DNA sequence: TGTGCCAGCAGCTTAGGACTAGCGGGATACACCGGGGAGCTGTTTTTT. The encoded protein is CASSLGLAGYTGELFF.